This T cell receptor beta chain appears in the sequencing data of a study of blood T cell repertoires in COVID-19. Study-level information: From T cells, B-cell-depleted T cells, or PBMCs came the material, which was cDNA or gDNA.

Trimming took 4 bases from V and 5 from J; bases not matched to a gene: 8. Germline assignment: CDR1 LGHDT and CDR2 YNNKEL (reference sequence). CDR3 length: 15 residues. The data were produced by immunoSEQ multiplex PCR, yet TCRdb's version contains in-frame clones alone and is incomplete. The data hold 95,000 to 150,000 clones, with approximately 83% observed a single time. This TCR was recovered from a woman aged 70-85 years with acute or convalescent COVID-19. The rearrangement uses TRBV3-1 (or the pseudogene TRBV3-2) and TRBJ2-7; 10 nucleotides agree with TRBD2. Sequenced: peripheral blood. CDR3 nucleotide sequence: TGTGCCAGCAGCCCCGGGACTAGCGTTGTGCACGAGCAGTACGTC. Its protein product is CASSPGTSVVHEQYV.